This TCR beta chain was found in a study of T cell changes during pregnancy in multiple sclerosis. TCRdb's table, derived via immunoSEQ multiplex PCR, lists solely in-frame clones and lacks some. Of roughly 97,000 clones detected, 90% appear once; the ten largest clones hold 0.7% to 0.9%. V was pared by 0 bases and J by 4 bases, with 7 bases between. This CDR3 is 13 amino acids long. Germline V lookup: CDR1 MNHNY, CDR2 SVGAGI (reference sequence). The chain links TRBV6-6 to TRBJ2-7; D unclear. The source material was peripheral blood, sampled in the second trimester of pregnancy. The sequence was obtained from a female donor in good health, enrolled as a control in a pregnancy study. DNA of the CDR3: TGTGCCAGCAGTTACTCATCAGAATACGAGCAGTACTTC. Its protein is CASSYSSEYEQYF.